This TCR beta chain was documented in a study of response to subunit inactivated influenza vaccine. TCRdb independently ran MiXCR on the RT-PCR reads; one entry per CDR3 protein. The table has 450,000 to 700,000 distinct CDR3 sequences, 14% seen once; the top ten hold approximately 10%. Study results and limitations: Each seasonal influenza vaccination, the authors suggested, recruits few new T cells.

As regards this clonotype: Its cognate antigen is unknown.

Trimming left V 5 bases short and J 2 bases short, with 7 bases between. The CDR3 length is 11 residues. Germline CDR1 reads SQVTM; CDR2 reads ANQGSEA. The clonotype originates from a man aged 45-60 years who received an inactivated influenza vaccine. V gene TRBV29-1 combines with J gene TRBJ2-7; D is ambiguous. Sequencing was performed on PBMCs from blood, taken 11 to 12 days after vaccination. CDR3 sequence reads: CSVRVAYEQYF. DNA for the CDR3: TGCAGCGTTAGGGTCGCCTACGAGCAGTACTTC.